This T cell receptor (beta chain) comes out of a study of cytomegalovirus exposure and HLA in healthy donors. PCR amplification relied on 60 Vbeta primers (plus 13 Jbeta primers). In the original analysis: Some 12 million shared chains were among the 60 million to 80 million unique TCR beta chains that a later analysis counted. Repertoires were generated with immunoSEQ multiplex PCR, while TCRdb's copy carries only in-frame clones and drops some. V and J calls and clone size are copied from that table; D and trimming were computed from the DNA. The sample consists of approximately 220,000 clones, about 80% of them appearing once. For this clone: Its target is not known.

Study findings and constraints: In the analysis, some V segments, TRBV6-2 and TRBV6-3 included, were excluded as indistinguishable.

Germline CDR1 and CDR2: MGHDK and SYGVNS. The CDR3 sequence is 17 residues long. V dropped 2 bases and J dropped 1 base, with 17 bases sitting between them. The receptor was derived from a man aged 18 to 29 in good health and CMV-seronegative. This chain joins TRBV25-1 and TRBJ2-5; tentative D call: TRBD2 (7 bases). Material for sequencing was PBMCs. Here the CDR3 DNA reads TGTGCCAGCAGTGAAGGGGGGGGGCCGCTGGTCCAAGAGACCCAGTACTTC. Protein product: CASSEGGGPLVQETQYF.